The 16 T cell receptor beta chains below were found in one sample sequenced in a study of tumor-infiltrating lymphocytes in primary liver carcinoma. The investigators made TCR beta cDNA from 400 to 550 ng total RNA, using a constant-region primer. A slightly modified ARM-PCR protocol with three nested multiplex PCR rounds produced these TCR beta libraries. For roughly 11 cycles apiece, the opening two PCR rounds ran with TRBV1-TRBV30 forward primers and a C-beta reverse primer. TCRdb re-analysed the multiplex PCR reads in MiXCR, keeping a single row per CDR3 protein. Of about 100,000 distinct CDR3 sequences in the sample, around two thirds were seen once. Extraction of RNA together with DNA used about 17-30 mg of unsorted bulk tissue. Input material: liver tumor tissue from sampling region 2. The subset here: tumor region T2, inferior pole. These receptors were obtained from a woman between 55 and 75 years old with primary liver carcinoma and hepatitis B virus infection.

Regarding this clonotype: An end of the junction differs from the germline gene, which may be a read error. V gene TRBV28 combines with J gene TRBJ2-2; D possibly corresponds to TRBD2 (5 bases). CDR3 length: 17 residues. Germline V lookup: CDR1 MDHEN, CDR2 SYDVKM. The CDR3 loop reads CASSSIGLARNTRELFF. The DNA for the CDR3 is TGTGCCAGCAGTTCCATAGGCTTAGCGCGGAACACCCGGGAGCTGTTTTTT.

The rearrangement uses TRBV12-3 or TRBV12-4 and TRBJ1-1, with unresolved D. This CDR3 spans 16 amino acids. Trimming shortened V by 0 bases and J by 7 bases, and 18 bases separated the two germline ends. The CDR3 reads CASSLAQPPDSGEAFF. The DNA of the CDR3 is TGTGCCAGCAGTTTAGCGCAGCCCCCTGACTCGGGTGAAGCTTTCTTT.

V and J are TRBV7-2 and TRBJ2-2; 7 bases are shared with TRBD2. The trim removed 6 bases at V and 6 bases at J, leaving 10 bases unmatched. This CDR3 has 15 amino acids. Germline V gene data show CDR1 as SGHTA and CDR2 as FQGNSA. CDR3 bases: TGTGCCAGCAGGCCTACTAGCGTAACCTCCGGGGAGCTGTTTTTT. Translated: CASRPTSVTSGELFF.

On this clonotype: Germline and junction disagree at one end, which may indicate a read error. The chain is built from TRBV11-2 and TRBJ1-2, with D maybe TRBD1 (6 bases). The CDR3 covers 16 residues. CDR1 is SGHAT, CDR2 FQNNGV, per germline. The CDR3 reads CVSSLGTPEGFYGYTF. CDR3 sequence (DNA): TGTGTCAGCAGTCTCGGGACACCGGAGGGGTTCTATGGCTACACATTC.

Regarding this clonotype: One end of the junction is discordant with germline, which a read error may explain. This rearrangement joins TRBV14 to TRBJ2-7; 9 positions agree with TRBD1. The germline gives CDR1 SGHDN, CDR2 FVKESK. The CDR3 consists of 14 residues. CDR3 sequence: CAGTHQSTGGEQCF. The CDR3 DNA sequence: TGTGCCGGCACTCATCAATCGACAGGGGGGGAGCAGTGCTTC.

In regard to this clonotype: The junction does not match germline at one end; this may be a read error. The chain recombines TRBV7-8 with TRBJ2-1; D is unclear. The CDR3 covers 14 residues. The germline CDR1 and CDR2 sequences are SGHVS and FQNEAQ. The CDR3: CASRASEGWNEQFF. The CDR3 DNA reads as TGTGCCAGCAGAGCTTCGGAAGGGTGGAATGAGCAATTCTTC.

Concerning this clonotype: This CDR3 fails to terminate in the conserved phenylalanine or tryptophan, so it likely reflects a read error. This chain joins TRBV28 and TRBJ1-2; perhaps TRBD1 as D (6 bases). Germline V lookup: CDR1 MDHEN, CDR2 SYDVKM. CDR3 size: 13 residues. Between the trimmed V and J ends, which lost 4 bases and 8 bases, there was a span of 14 bases. The CDR3 here is CASSSGHQGGYTI. CDR3 DNA: TGTGCCAGCAGTTCGGGACACCAAGGGGGCTACACCATC.

A word on this clonotype: A much larger clone differs by one base, so this may be a read error. V usage is TRBV10-2 and J usage is TRBJ2-7; D is perhaps TRBD2 (5 bases). The CDR3 loop spans 15 amino acids. V gave up 1 base and J gave up 5 bases, with 15 bases separating them. Looked up from germline, CDR1 is WSHSY and CDR2 is SAAADI. The CDR3 protein is CASSEFQRGEDEQYF. Here the CDR3 DNA reads TGCGCCAGCAGTGAGTTCCAACGGGGAGAAGACGAGCAGTACTTC.

The rearrangement links TRBV6-1 to TRBJ1-5, with D perhaps matching TRBD1 (5 bases). CDR1 and CDR2 (germline): MNHNS, SASEGT. The ends were cut back, 10 bases at V and 2 bases at J, with 18 bases in the middle. CDR3 length equals 15 residues. The CDR3 loop is CANRMQGRGNQPQHF. DNA for the CDR3: TGTGCCAACAGGATGCAGGGACGAGGCAATCAGCCCCAGCATTTT.

Turning to this clonotype: A much larger clone sits a single nucleotide away, making a read error possible. This rearrangement joins TRBV28 to TRBJ2-4; D is ambiguous. The CDR3 loop spans 15 amino acids. CDR1 MDHEN and CDR2 SYDVKM come from the germline V gene. The CDR3 loop reads CASTSHQVAKSIQYF. The CDR3 nucleotides read TGTGCCAGCACCAGCCACCAGGTAGCCAAAAGCATTCAGTACTTC.

This clonotype has a count of ten or more. The V call is TRBV6-5, the J call TRBJ2-3, with TRBD1 identical over 9 bases. This CDR3 comprises 18 residues. Per the germline V gene, CDR1 is MNHEY and CDR2 is SVGAGI. Germline trimming cut 6 bases from V and 2 bases from J; bases unmatched to any gene: 15. This chain's CDR3 is CASRSHGTGFGHTDTQYF. CDR3 nucleotides: TGTGCCAGCAGGTCCCACGGGACAGGGTTTGGGCACACAGATACGCAGTATTTT.

Note on this clonotype: No conserved phenylalanine or tryptophan is present at the end of the CDR3, so a read error is the likely explanation. The DNA is omitted, as the CDR3 cannot be located on it reliably, and the CDR3 follows TCRdb's listing. This chain connects TRBV11-2 to TRBJ1-1; the table's TRBD1 call for D was not verified on the DNA. The CDR3 contains 15 residues when both ends are counted. CDR1 is SGHAT, CDR2 FQNNGV, per germline. This chain's CDR3 is CASSLDGQFNTEASL.

Worth noting for this clonotype: One end of the junction fails to match germline, which may point to a read error. The chain links TRBV11-3 to TRBJ2-1; possible D gene TRBD2, 7 bases. CDR3 size: 17 residues. CDR1 and CDR2 (germline): SGHNT, YENEEA. The CDR3 sequence: CVSGSRGARTMDNEQFF. The CDR3 coding sequence is TGTGTCAGCGGCTCCCGGGGGGCGCGGACCATGGACAATGAGCAGTTCTTC.

As regards this clonotype: The germline gene is not matched at one end of the junction; a read error may be the cause. The chain has TRBV5-4 and TRBJ2-7; 8 nucleotides line up with TRBD2. The CDR3 runs 14 residues. The V gene's germline CDR1 is SGHNT and CDR2 YYREEE (reference sequence). In DNA, the CDR3 is TGTGCCAGCAGCTTGGTTCTAGCGGGCTACGAGGAGTACTTC. Its protein product is CASSLVLAGYEEYF.

This clonotype was recorded at least ten times. The chain carries TRBV5-5 and TRBJ2-5; 7 bases align to TRBD2. The CDR3 covers 15 residues. Germline CDR1 and CDR2: SGHKS and YYEKEE (reference sequence). After removal of 0 bases from V and 5 bases from J, the junction contained 7 bases not matched to a gene. The CDR3 region is CASSLASGPLETQYF. The CDR3 DNA sequence: TGTGCCAGCAGCTTGGCTAGCGGCCCCCTGGAGACCCAGTACTTC.

The chain carries TRBV6-2 or TRBV6-3 and TRBJ2-7; TRBD2 is a possible D gene (6 bases). The CDR3 is 14 amino acids. V was cut by 8 bases and J by 3 bases, with 17 bases left in between. Germline V CDR1 and CDR2: MNHEY, SVGEGT. The CDR3 here is CASGDAGLDYEQYF. The CDR3 coding sequence is TGTGCCAGCGGTGACGCGGGGTTAGACTACGAGCAGTACTTC.